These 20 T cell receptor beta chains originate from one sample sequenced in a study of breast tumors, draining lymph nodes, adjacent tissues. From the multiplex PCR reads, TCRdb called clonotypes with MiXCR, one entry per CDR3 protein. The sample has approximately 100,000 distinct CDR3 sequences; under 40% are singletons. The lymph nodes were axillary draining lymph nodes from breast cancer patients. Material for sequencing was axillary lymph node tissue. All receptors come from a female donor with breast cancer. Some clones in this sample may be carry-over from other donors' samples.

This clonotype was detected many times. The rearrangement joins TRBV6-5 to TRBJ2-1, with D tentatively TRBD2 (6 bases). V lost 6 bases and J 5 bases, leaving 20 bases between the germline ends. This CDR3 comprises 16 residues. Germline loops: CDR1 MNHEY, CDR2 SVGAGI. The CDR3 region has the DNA TGTGCCAGCAGCCGTTGGGGACTCGAAGGCCACAATGAGCAGTTCTTC. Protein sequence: CASSRWGLEGHNEQFF.

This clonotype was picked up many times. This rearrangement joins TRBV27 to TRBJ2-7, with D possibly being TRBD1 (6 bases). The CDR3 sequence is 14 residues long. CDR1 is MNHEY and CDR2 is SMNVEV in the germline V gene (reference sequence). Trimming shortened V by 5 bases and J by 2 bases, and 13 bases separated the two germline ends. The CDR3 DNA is TGTGCCAGCAGTCCCGGACAGAGAGCCTACGAGCAGTACTTC. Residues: CASSPGQRAYEQYF.

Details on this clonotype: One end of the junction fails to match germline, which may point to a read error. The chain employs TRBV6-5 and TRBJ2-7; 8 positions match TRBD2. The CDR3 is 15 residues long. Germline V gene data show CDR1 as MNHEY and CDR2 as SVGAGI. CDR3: CASGYSCTGGSEQYF. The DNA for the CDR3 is TGTGCCAGCGGTTACTCGTGTACGGGAGGGAGCGAGCAGTACTTC.

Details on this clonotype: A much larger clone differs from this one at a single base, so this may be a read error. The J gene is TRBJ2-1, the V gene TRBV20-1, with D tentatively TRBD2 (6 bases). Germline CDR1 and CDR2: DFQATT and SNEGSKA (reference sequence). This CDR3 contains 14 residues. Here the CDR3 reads CSAKGLAAYTEQFF. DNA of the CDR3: TGCAGTGCTAAGGGGTTAGCGGCCTACACTGAGCAGTTCTTC.

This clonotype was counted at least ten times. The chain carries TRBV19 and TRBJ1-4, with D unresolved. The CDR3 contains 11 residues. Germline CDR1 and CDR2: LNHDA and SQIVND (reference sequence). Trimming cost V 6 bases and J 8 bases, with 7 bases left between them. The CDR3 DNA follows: TGTGCCAGTAGACTGGGGGAAAAACTGTTTTTT. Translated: CASRLGEKLFF. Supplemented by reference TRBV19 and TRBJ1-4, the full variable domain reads DGGITQSPKYLFRKEGQNVTLSCEQNLNHDAMYWYRQDPGQGLRLIYYSQIVNDFQKGDIAEGYSVSREKKESFPLTVTSAQKNPTAFYLCASRLGEKLFFGSGTQLSVL.

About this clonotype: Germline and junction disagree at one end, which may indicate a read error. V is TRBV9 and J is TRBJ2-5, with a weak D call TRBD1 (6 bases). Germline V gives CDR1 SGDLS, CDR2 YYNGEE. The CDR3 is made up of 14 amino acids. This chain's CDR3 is CASSFEGTKETQSF. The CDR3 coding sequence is TGTGCCAGCAGCTTTGAGGGGACAAAAGAGACCCAGTCCTTC.

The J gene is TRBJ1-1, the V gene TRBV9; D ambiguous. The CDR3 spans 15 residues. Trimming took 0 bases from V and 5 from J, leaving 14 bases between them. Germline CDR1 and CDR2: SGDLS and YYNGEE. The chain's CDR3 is CASSVGRTGGTEAFF. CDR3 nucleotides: TGTGCCAGCAGCGTAGGTAGAACCGGAGGTACTGAAGCTTTCTTT.

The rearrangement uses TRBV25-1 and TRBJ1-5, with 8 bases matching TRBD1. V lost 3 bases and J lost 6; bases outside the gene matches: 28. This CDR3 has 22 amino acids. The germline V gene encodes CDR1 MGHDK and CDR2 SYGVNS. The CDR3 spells CASSEDTCRTSPTQGAIQPQHF. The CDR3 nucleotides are TGTGCCAGCAGTGAGGATACGTGTAGGACCAGCCCGACCCAGGGGGCAATTCAGCCCCAGCATTTT.

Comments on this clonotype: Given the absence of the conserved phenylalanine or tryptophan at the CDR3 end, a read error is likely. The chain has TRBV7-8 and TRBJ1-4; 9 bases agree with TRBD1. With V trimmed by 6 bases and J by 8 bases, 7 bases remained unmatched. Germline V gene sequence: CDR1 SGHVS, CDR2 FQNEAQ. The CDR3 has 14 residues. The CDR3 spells CASSGTGWSEKLFY. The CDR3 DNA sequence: TGTGCCAGCAGTGGGACAGGGTGGTCAGAAAAACTGTTTTAT.

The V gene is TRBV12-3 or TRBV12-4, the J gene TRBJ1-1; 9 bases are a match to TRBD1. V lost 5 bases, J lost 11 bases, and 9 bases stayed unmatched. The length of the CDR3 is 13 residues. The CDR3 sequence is CASSNTGGAWAFF. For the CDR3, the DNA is TGTGCCAGCAGTAACACAGGGGGCGCTTGGGCTTTCTTT.

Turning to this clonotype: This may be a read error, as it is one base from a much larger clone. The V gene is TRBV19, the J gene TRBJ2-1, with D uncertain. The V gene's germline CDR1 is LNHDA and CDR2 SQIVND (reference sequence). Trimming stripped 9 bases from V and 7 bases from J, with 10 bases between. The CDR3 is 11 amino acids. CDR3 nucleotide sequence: TGTGCCAGCGCAGACCATAATGAGCAGTTCTTC. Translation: CASADHNEQFF. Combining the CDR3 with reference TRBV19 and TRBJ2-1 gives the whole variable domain DGGITQSPKYLFRKEGQNVTLSCEQNLNHDAMYWYRQDPGQGLRLIYYSQIVNDFQKGDIAEGYSVSREKKESFPLTVTSAQKNPTAFYLCASADHNEQFFGPGTRLTVL.

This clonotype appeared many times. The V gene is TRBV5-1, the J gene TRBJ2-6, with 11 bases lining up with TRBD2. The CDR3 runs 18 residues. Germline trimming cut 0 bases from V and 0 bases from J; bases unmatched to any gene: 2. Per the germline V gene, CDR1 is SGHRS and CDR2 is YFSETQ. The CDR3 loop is CASSLGLAGLSGANVLTF. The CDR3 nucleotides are TGCGCCAGCAGCTTGGGACTAGCGGGACTCTCTGGGGCCAACGTCCTGACTTTC.

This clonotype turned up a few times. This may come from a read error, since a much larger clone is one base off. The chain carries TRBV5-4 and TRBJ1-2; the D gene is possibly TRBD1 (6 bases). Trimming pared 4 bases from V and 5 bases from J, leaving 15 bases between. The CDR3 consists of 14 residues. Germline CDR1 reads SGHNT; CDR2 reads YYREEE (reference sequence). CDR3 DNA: TGTGCCAGCAGCCCTCGACAGGCGGCATATGGCTACACCTTC. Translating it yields CASSPRQAAYGYTF.

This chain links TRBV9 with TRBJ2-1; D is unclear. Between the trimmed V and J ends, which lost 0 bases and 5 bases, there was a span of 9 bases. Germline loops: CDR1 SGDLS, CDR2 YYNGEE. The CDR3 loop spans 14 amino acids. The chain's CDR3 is CASSVGRSHNEQFF. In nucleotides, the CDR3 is TGTGCCAGCAGCGTAGGGCGGTCACACAATGAGCAGTTCTTC.

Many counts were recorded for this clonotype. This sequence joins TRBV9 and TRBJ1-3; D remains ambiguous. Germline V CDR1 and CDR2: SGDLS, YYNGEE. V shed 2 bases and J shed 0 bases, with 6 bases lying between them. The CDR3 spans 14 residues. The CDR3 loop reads CASSVQSSGNTIYF. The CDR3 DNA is TGTGCCAGCAGCGTCCAAAGCTCTGGAAACACCATATATTTT.

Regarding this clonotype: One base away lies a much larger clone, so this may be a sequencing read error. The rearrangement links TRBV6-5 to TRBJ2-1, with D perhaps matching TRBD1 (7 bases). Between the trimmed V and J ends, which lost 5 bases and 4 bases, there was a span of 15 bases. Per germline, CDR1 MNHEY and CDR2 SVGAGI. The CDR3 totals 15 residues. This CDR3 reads CASSHRQGGYNEQFF. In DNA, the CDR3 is TGTGCCAGCAGTCACCGGCAGGGGGGATACAATGAGCAGTTCTTC.

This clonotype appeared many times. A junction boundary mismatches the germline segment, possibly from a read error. The CDR3 loop is CASSLARLAGHQETQYF. The DNA of the CDR3 is TGTGCTAGCAGCTTAGCGAGACTAGCGGGCCACCAAGAGACCCAGTACTTC. The V call is TRBV7-7, the J call TRBJ2-5; TRBD2 matches at 10 bases. Germline values: CDR1 SSHAT, CDR2 FNYEAQ (reference sequence). The CDR3 is 17 amino acids.

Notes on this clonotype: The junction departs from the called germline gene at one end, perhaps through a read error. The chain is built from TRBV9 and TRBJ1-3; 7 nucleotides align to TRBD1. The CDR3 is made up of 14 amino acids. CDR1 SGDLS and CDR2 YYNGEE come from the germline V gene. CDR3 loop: CASSAGTDGNAIYF. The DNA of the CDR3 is TGTGCCAGTAGCGCCGGGACAGACGGAAACGCCATATATTTT.

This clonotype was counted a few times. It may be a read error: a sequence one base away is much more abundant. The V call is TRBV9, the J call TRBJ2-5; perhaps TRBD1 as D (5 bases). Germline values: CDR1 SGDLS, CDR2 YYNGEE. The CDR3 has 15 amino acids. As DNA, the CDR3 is TGTGCCAGCAGCGTAGGTCGACAGACCCAAGAGACCCCGTACTTC. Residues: CASSVGRQTQETPYF.

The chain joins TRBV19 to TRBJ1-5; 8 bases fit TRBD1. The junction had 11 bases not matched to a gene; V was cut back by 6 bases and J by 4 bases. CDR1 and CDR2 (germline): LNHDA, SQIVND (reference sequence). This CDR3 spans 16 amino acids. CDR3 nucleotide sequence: TGTGCCAGTAGCAGTTACGGACAGGGCTGGAATCAGCCCCAGCATTTT. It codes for CASSSYGQGWNQPQHF.